This passage covers 20 T cell receptor beta chains from one sample sequenced in a study of early T cells in non-severe SARS-CoV-2 infection. TCRdb independently ran MiXCR on the 5' RACE reads; one entry per CDR3 protein. The sample consists of roughly 46,000 distinct CDR3 sequences, roughly 5% of them appearing once. The sequencing used whole blood, collected at baseline. The receptors here all came from an adult who was a healthcare worker with PCR-confirmed SARS-CoV-2 infection or an uninfected control (not recorded which).

This clonotype was counted many times. The genes are TRBV7-9 and TRBJ2-1; TRBD2 aligns across 10 bases. The CDR3 has 17 residues. With 5 bases clipped from V and 0 bases from J, the junction kept 7 bases outside the gene matches. Germline V gene lookup returns CDR1 SEHNR and CDR2 FQNEAQ (reference sequence). The CDR3 DNA sequence: TGTGCCAGCAGCCTTCGGACTAGCGGATCCTCCTACAATGAGCAGTTCTTC. Its translation is CASSLRTSGSSYNEQFF.

This clonotype was seen ten or more times. The genes are TRBV2 and TRBJ2-7; 8 positions match TRBD1. CDR3 size: 14 residues. Trimming removed 6 bases from V and 2 bases from J; junction bases left unmatched: 6. Germline CDR1 is SNHLY and CDR2 is FYNNEI. This chain's CDR3 is CASRRQGTTYEQYF. The CDR3 coding sequence is TGTGCCAGCAGGCGACAGGGGACCACCTACGAGCAGTACTTC.

This clonotype was counted at least ten times. The chain couples TRBV28 to TRBJ2-1; 7 bases align to TRBD2. The germline V gene encodes CDR1 MDHEN and CDR2 SYDVKM. CDR3 length: 12 amino acids. V lost 5 bases and J lost 9; bases outside the gene matches: 4. The CDR3: CASSLLAVEQFF. The CDR3 coding sequence is TGTGCCAGCAGTCTCCTAGCGGTTGAGCAGTTCTTC.

This clonotype was picked up a small number of times. The chain carries TRBV5-6 and TRBJ2-7; 9 nucleotides match TRBD2. The J segment lost 0 bases and the V segment lost 2 bases, leaving 12 bases of the junction unmatched. Germline CDR1 and CDR2: SGHDT and YYEEEE. CDR3 length: 18 residues. CDR3 DNA: TGTGCCAGCAGCTTACCCGGGACTAGCCGGGGGAGCTCCTACGAGCAGTACTTC. It is translated as CASSLPGTSRGSSYEQYF.

This clonotype was observed many times. This chain connects TRBV2 to TRBJ2-1; D assignment may be TRBD1 or TRBD2 (5 bases each). V lost 1 base to trimming and J lost 4 bases, with 8 bases between them. This CDR3 spans 14 amino acids. CDR1 SNHLY and CDR2 FYNNEI come from the germline V gene. The CDR3 DNA reads TGTGCCAGCAGTGAAGGGGGGAGATACAATGAGCAGTTCTTC. Residues: CASSEGGRYNEQFF.

Ten or more counts support this clonotype. The gene calls are TRBV29-1 and TRBJ1-5; D perhaps matches TRBD1 (5 bases). The V and J ends lost 5 bases and 5 bases respectively, with 13 bases between them. The CDR3 length is 13 residues. Germline CDR1 reads SQVTM; CDR2 reads ANQGSEA. DNA for the CDR3: TGCAGCGTTCCTGGGAGAGGGGATCAGCCCCAGCATTTT. Protein: CSVPGRGDQPQHF.

This clonotype showed up many times. The chain links TRBV7-8 to TRBJ2-5, with D perhaps matching TRBD2 (5 bases). Trimming stripped 6 bases from V and 1 base from J, with 12 bases between. CDR3 length: 14 amino acids. Germline CDR1 SGHVS, CDR2 FQNEAQ. The CDR3 spells CASRAEAGQETQYF. The CDR3 DNA reads TGTGCCAGCAGAGCAGAGGCGGGCCAAGAGACCCAGTACTTC.

The sample holds many counts of this clonotype. The rearrangement joins TRBV24-1 to TRBJ2-1; 11 nucleotides agree with TRBD2. Germline-derived CDR1 and CDR2 are KGHDR and SFDVKD. Trimming took 3 bases from V and 1 from J; bases not matched to a gene: 4. This CDR3 is built from 17 residues. The CDR3 sequence: CATSDPGTSGSYNEQFF. The CDR3, as DNA: TGTGCCACCAGTGATCCCGGGACTAGCGGATCCTACAATGAGCAGTTCTTC.

Ten or more counts support this clonotype. The chain carries TRBV20-1 and TRBJ2-5, with 9 nucleotides matching TRBD2. Germline CDR1 DFQATT, CDR2 SNEGSKA (reference sequence). V gave up 4 bases and J gave up 4 bases; unmatched junction bases: 10. The length of the CDR3 is 15 residues. CDR3 sequence (DNA): TGCAGTGCTATGGCTGGTAGCGGGAGAAGAGAGACCCAGTACTTC. Translating gives CSAMAGSGRRETQYF.

This clonotype was counted at least ten times. V gene TRBV20-1 combines with J gene TRBJ2-2; D is unclear. Trimming took off 0 bases at V and 1 base at J, with 9 bases between the two ends. The CDR3 is 15 amino acids. Germline assignment: CDR1 DFQATT and CDR2 SNEGSKA (reference sequence). The CDR3: CSAREAFWNTGELFF. The CDR3 DNA follows: TGCAGTGCTAGAGAGGCCTTCTGGAACACCGGGGAGCTGTTTTTT.

The genes are TRBV10-2 and TRBJ2-2; D unclear. Germline V gene data show CDR1 as WSHSY and CDR2 as SAAADI. The CDR3 covers 16 residues. The V end lost 6 bases, the J end lost 4 bases, and 18 bases lay between the germline ends. The CDR3 here is CASSGLAHPTTGELFF. The CDR3, as DNA: TGCGCCAGCAGCGGGTTGGCCCACCCGACCACCGGGGAGCTGTTTTTT.

This clonotype was counted at least ten times. The V gene is TRBV27, the J gene TRBJ2-2, with D unclear. V lost 7 bases, J lost 1 base, and 4 bases lay in between. Germline values: CDR1 MNHEY, CDR2 SMNVEV (reference sequence). The CDR3 sequence is 12 residues long. In DNA, the CDR3 is TGTGCCAGCACTGGGAACACCGGGGAGCTGTTTTTT. It translates to CASTGNTGELFF.

The J gene is TRBJ2-1, the V gene TRBV9, with TRBD2 matching 14 bases. V shed 1 base, J shed 9 bases, and the junction held 9 bases outside the gene matches. Per the germline V gene, CDR1 is SGDLS and CDR2 is YYNGEE. The CDR3 has 17 amino acids. The CDR3 loop reads CASSVTGTSGRNGEQFF. In DNA form, the CDR3 reads TGTGCCAGCAGCGTAACCGGGACTAGCGGGAGAAACGGTGAGCAGTTCTTC.

The chain has TRBV2 and TRBJ2-1; D remains ambiguous. In germline, CDR1 is SNHLY, CDR2 FYNNEI. This CDR3 region has 14 residues. V shed 3 bases and J shed 2 bases, with 8 bases lying between them. The DNA for the CDR3 is TGTGCCAGCAGTGAGGTGGGCACCTACAATGAGCAGTTCTTC. This translates into CASSEVGTYNEQFF.

There are a few counts of this clonotype. J is TRBJ2-2 and V is TRBV11-3; D is possibly TRBD1 (5 bases). Germline V lookup: CDR1 SGHNT, CDR2 YENEEA. The V end lost 3 bases, the J end lost 7 bases, and 12 bases lay between the germline ends. There are 14 residues in the CDR3. The CDR3 DNA reads TGTGCCAGCAGCTTCAATCAGGGTGTCGGGGAGCTGTTTTTT. It encodes CASSFNQGVGELFF.

This clonotype was detected ten times or more. The chain links TRBV28 to TRBJ1-1, with 8 bases fitting TRBD1. Germline V gene sequence: CDR1 MDHEN, CDR2 SYDVKM. CDR3 length: 14 amino acids. V lost 1 base to trimming and J lost 8 bases; unmatched junction nucleotides: 6. CDR3 region: CASSLSDRGFEAFF. The DNA of the CDR3 is TGTGCCAGCAGTTTATCTGACAGGGGTTTCGAAGCTTTCTTT.

This clonotype was detected many times. The chain uses TRBV18 and TRBJ2-1; TRBD1 might be the D (6 bases). This CDR3 has 13 amino acids. Trimming took off 9 bases at V and 3 bases at J, with 12 bases between the two ends. Germline CDR1 KGHSH, CDR2 LQKENI. DNA for the CDR3: TGTGCCAGTCGGACAGATAACTACAATGAGCAGTTCTTC. It codes for CASRTDNYNEQFF.

This clonotype was picked up many times. The junction departs from germline at one end; a sequencing error may be responsible. The chain is built from TRBV14 and TRBJ1-2; possible D gene TRBD1, 5 bases. The CDR3 consists of 12 residues. Germline V gene lookup returns CDR1 SGHDN and CDR2 FVKESK. The CDR3: CASSQNGHVSFF. The CDR3 DNA reads TGTGCCAGCAGCCAAAATGGACACGTGTCCTTCTTC.

The chain uses TRBV19 and TRBJ2-6; D unclear. The V and J ends lost 5 bases and 0 bases respectively, with 11 bases between them. The CDR3 is 16 amino acids. CDR1 and CDR2 from the germline V gene are LNHDA and SQIVND (reference sequence). CDR3 protein: CASSGRPSSGANVLTF. The CDR3 region has the DNA TGTGCCAGTAGTGGACGGCCGTCCTCTGGGGCCAACGTCCTGACTTTC.

The chain couples TRBV2 to TRBJ2-3; no firm D call. The germline gives CDR1 SNHLY, CDR2 FYNNEI. The CDR3 spans 11 residues. Deletions cut 6 bases from V and 6 bases from J, with 7 bases between. The CDR3 loop reads CASRSGDTQYF. CDR3 in DNA: TGTGCCAGCAGATCTGGGGATACGCAGTATTTT.